The T cell receptor beta chain under discussion was sequenced for a study of cytomegalovirus exposure and HLA in healthy donors (dated by TCRdb to about 2017). Regarding the study in general: According to an earlier analysis of 587 of the donors, about 179 million T cells yielded 90 million to 140 million unique TCR beta sequences and 276 Gb of sequence data. An early release that covered approximately 600 HLA-typed donors contained 300 to 350 gigabases of sequencing data and about 93 million unique TCR sequences. Among the roughly 400 genotyped donors, more than 70% belonged to the genetic ancestry cluster associated with self-reported Caucasian donors. The aim of the study was to test whether cataloging public T cell receptors could identify signatures of past pathogen exposure. The study used immunosequencing to profile the T cell repertoires of several hundred subjects and linked those repertoires to cytomegalovirus serostatus. In addition to the first cohort of roughly 670 subjects, a separate validation cohort of approximately 110 different subjects was used. The study combined high-throughput TCR immunosequencing, statistical association of individual TCRs with disease status, and machine learning to predict cytomegalovirus infection status. A later analysis re-examined previously published TCR beta repertoires from just over 650 donors and added high-resolution HLA genotyping to investigate patterns of TCR occurrence. The later analysis used no new phenotypic data to find candidate immune exposures, relying instead on TCR beta sequences and their occurrence across donors. An earlier analysis of approximately 580 of the donors used high-throughput TCR beta sequencing to judge whether each TCR beta V gene segment behaved as functional or pseudogenic. Donor age, sex, ethnicity and CMV serostatus were compiled together with the repertoire data. A later genetic analysis used genome-wide SNP genotypes for about 60% of the roughly 670 donors, treating that subset as a discovery cohort. Every repertoire in the discovery cohort had been generated on one and the same sequencing platform. Both class I and class II loci were covered by HLA typing, at four-digit resolution. The number of donors typed differed by locus, with roughly 629-640 for A, B, C, DRB1 and DQB1, roughly 520 for DQA1, 600 to 610 for DPA1, and some 470 for DPB1. Four or five DR-DQ haplotypes were handled as single units for association and clustering because linkage in the cohort was strong. Among 398 genotyped donors of the cohort, an average of approximately 230,000 unique TCR beta nucleotide sequences were sequenced per donor, about a sixth of them non-productive. The study at large found these results: In a later genetic analysis, a missense DCLRE1C variant was associated with V-gene and J-gene trimming of TCR beta chains, and the association was replicated in an independent cohort. Correlated functional status among segregating V segments might reflect linkage disequilibrium, but an unknown experimental factor could not be ruled out. A further reported finding was that TCR beta sequences accurately predicted the HLA-A and HLA-B alleles for most subjects in the first cohort. A later analysis found that TCR association rates varied across HLA loci, with DRB1 alleles showing the most associated TCRs and HLA-C alleles the fewest. Strong co-occurrence of HLA alleles, especially DR and DQ, made assigning TCR associations to individual alleles difficult. Because some donors lacked HLA typing at each locus, the association tests relied only on the typed subset. According to a later analysis, parvovirus B19, influenza, CMV and Epstein-Barr virus appeared linked to several top co-occurrence clusters. Across donors, most TCR sequences were observed very rarely, whereas some public TCRs were present in many individuals. Because counts were too low, approximately 18 rarely observed V segments, including chromosome 9 orphons, were excluded from the earlier analysis of 587 of the donors. In a later analysis, HLA-associated TCR beta chains showed more clonal expansion and lower generation probabilities than non-associated chains that were equally common. A later analysis found that most CMV-associated TCR beta chains appeared HLA-restricted, with HLA associations seemingly driven largely by CMV exposure. A cluster of highly shared sequence variants was judged likely to be a technical artifact of the sequencing pipeline. The authors suggested that the approach could potentially be generalized to other disease states and immunological phenotypes. In the study, around 150 TCR beta chains were listed as associated with cytomegalovirus. A later analysis associated about 18,000 TCR beta sequences with specific HLA alleles at a false discovery rate of 0.05. For the cohort, immune exposure information was limited to CMV serostatus. In both the original and validation cohorts, the classifier was reported to diagnose cytomegalovirus status with high specificity and sensitivity. According to a later genetic analysis, donors in an Asian-associated ancestry cluster had fewer N-insertions in productive TCRs than the approximately 610-donor mean. Roughly uniform sequencing depth across donors was assumed in presence/absence analyses, although this assumption may not hold. In an earlier analysis of around 600 of the donors, most TCR beta V segments were observed in productive rearrangements about 87% or about 30% of the time, broadly matching IMGT annotations. Some IMGT-functional V segments, including TRBV6-2 and TRBV6-3, could not be told apart with the 87-base-pair reads, so those segments were excluded. In vitro tests confirmed that a few of the cytomegalovirus-associated TCR beta chains recognize cytomegalovirus antigens. The cohort was sequenced for TCR beta chains only, and without alpha or paired-chain data the features that could be detected were limited.

Library preparation employed the immunoSEQ multiplex PCR assay. The multiplex PCR relied on a mix of 60 forward primers for TCR Vbeta segments and 13 reverse primers for TCR Jbeta segments. Amplification of the CDR3 region of rearranged TCR beta genes was performed with a multiplex PCR assay on genomic DNA. The amplified TCR beta libraries were sequenced on the Illumina HiSeq System as 87-base-pair reads. The original methods were these. Across the 670 or so repertoires, a later analysis counted around 80 million unique TCR beta chains, 8.5 million to 12 million of which were shared by at least two donors. A nearest-neighbor algorithm error-corrected the raw reads and collapsed the reads into unique sequences, merging closely related sequences to remove PCR and sequencing errors. To assign V, D and J gene segments, CDR3 sequences were aligned to IMGT reference sequences. For a sequence to be retained, a match of at least six nucleotides was required to both a V gene segment and a J gene segment. A rearrangement was called productive if the CDR3 had no stop codons and remained in frame with V and J, and every other rearrangement was called non-productive. CDR3 was defined according to IMGT convention as the region running from the second conserved V-encoded cysteine to the conserved J-encoded phenylalanine. Sequences without an unambiguous match to a single V gene segment were excluded from the earlier analysis of over 500 of the donors. In an earlier analysis of several hundred of the donors, V segments were called functional above 56.7% productive rearrangements and were called segregating when the between-donor standard deviation exceeded 5%. A statistical classification framework was built for diagnosing cytomegalovirus status from the catalog of TCR beta chain sequences. In a later analysis, TCR nucleotide sequences were compared against IMGT/GENE-DB human TR gene sequences so that V and J genes could be assigned. A later analysis assigned CDR3 sequences and most-parsimonious VDJ recombination scenarios with the TCRdist pipeline. A later analysis defined each TCR beta chain by its CDR3 amino acid sequence plus V-gene family, and excluded reads lacking a unique V-gene family. In a later analysis, fewer than 600 highly shared, low-generation-probability nucleotide sequences were removed to address suspected cross-contamination and a sequencing artifact. In a later analysis, a clonal expansion index for each public chain was calculated from normalized within-repertoire ranks of inferred template counts. A later analysis computed generation probabilities with a VDJ recombination model fitted to out-of-frame rearrangements, and checked the results against IGoR. In a later analysis, TCR-TCR, TCR-HLA and TCR-CMV co-occurrence was scored with hypergeometric tests, and a repertoire-size bias correction was applied to TCR pairs. In a later analysis, false discovery rates were estimated by permuting HLA or CMV assignments 20 times. A later analysis grouped co-occurring TCRs with DBSCAN, adding TCRdist sequence similarity when clustering within HLA-allele-positive subsets. Repertoires with fewer than 30,000 or more than 120,000 public chains were left out of co-occurrence clustering, as were five repertoires with anomalous nucleotide sharing. Here the immuneACCESS table is served through TCRdb, limited to in-frame sequences with V and J called. Missing clones are a known gap in these copies; in checked studies unresolved V genes cover under half, and the rest lacks a known reason. V, J and clone size reflect that table, while D and trimming were determined from the DNA. For this sample the table gives fewer than 250,000 clones, of which 82% were detected only once. The ten most abundant clones make up 6% of the sample.

V is pruned by 7 bases and J by 0 bases, leaving 8 bases of the junction without a gene match. Per the germline V gene (reference sequence), LNHDA is the CDR1 and SQIVND is the CDR2. The CDR3 spans 16 residues, from the cysteine through the phenylalanine. The kept DNA is CDR3 alone, 48 bases in frame from the first base. The cohort was made up of 666 healthy bone marrow donors. All cohort members were sampled while nominally healthy, although unrecorded immune exposures were likely present. The donor was CMV seropositive and belonged to the group of a few hundred seropositive cohort members. A peripheral blood sample was provided by each donor, and peripheral blood mononuclear cells were used for TCR beta sequencing. The Qiagen DNeasy Blood Extraction Kit was used to extract genomic DNA from the blood cell samples. Remarks on this clone: Its antigen is still unknown. Per-base quality was not reported, and no clone a single base away is much larger than it.

The sample taken for sequencing was PBMCs. The rearrangement combines TRBV19 with TRBJ1-5, and 8 bases in between align with TRBD1. The source is a man aged 35-49 years in good health and CMV-seropositive. The nucleotides read TGTGCCAGTACCCCGGCAGGGGGCTATAGCAATCAGCCCCAGCATTTT. Its translation reads: CASTPAGGYSNQPQHF.